The present TCR beta chain was sequenced within a study of blood T cell repertoires in COVID-19. Across the whole study: Samples came from the United States, Italy and Spain, spanning acute and convalescent COVID-19.

The length of the CDR3 is 11 residues. Germline CDR1 is SQVTM and CDR2 is ANQGSEA. J gave up 4 bases and V 4 bases, and 0 bases lay outside the gene matches. Per the authors' pipeline: Estimation of nucleated cell counts relied on the amplification of reference gene primers. Assay: immunoSEQ multiplex PCR; the TCRdb copy retains only in-frame clones and omits some. V, J and clone size were drawn from that table, and D and trimming were deduced from the DNA. This table has approximately 240,000 clones, around 81% appearing once. This chain connects TRBV29-1 to TRBJ1-2; 7 bases fit TRBD1. This TCR was recovered from an older woman with acute or convalescent COVID-19. Material: peripheral blood. The CDR3 protein is CSVGDSYGYTF. The CDR3 nucleotides are TGCAGCGTTGGGGACAGCTATGGCTACACCTTC. The variable domain in full, completed from reference TRBV29-1 and TRBJ1-2, reads SAVISQKPSRDICQRGTSLTIQCQVDSQVTMMFWYRQQPGQSLTLIATANQGSEATYESGFVIDKFPISRPNLTFSTLTVSNMSPEDSSIYLCSVGDSYGYTFGSGTRLTVV.